These 31 T cell receptor beta chains came from one sample sequenced in a study of cytomegalovirus exposure and HLA in healthy donors. Vbeta (60) and Jbeta (13) primers were used in the PCR. Clones were read by immunoSEQ multiplex PCR, and TCRdb kept only the in-frame ones, dropping some. The sample lists fewer than 200,000 clones, roughly 85% occurring once. The sample was PBMCs. The receptors originated from a woman in her forties or fifties in good health and CMV-seropositive.

The CDR3 here is CASSLGQSTDTQYF. CDR3 coding DNA: TGTGCCAGCAGCCTTGGACAGAGCACAGATACGCAGTATTTT. The chain is built from TRBV7-9 and TRBJ2-3; weak D call: TRBD1 (6 bases). CDR1 SEHNR and CDR2 FQNEAQ come from the germline V gene (reference sequence). The CDR3 spans 14 residues. Trimming removed 5 bases from V and 0 bases from J, with 9 bases in between.

This clone was seen a handful of times. This sequence joins TRBV29-1 and TRBJ2-1, with a tentative D call TRBD2 (7 bases). V lost 7 bases and J 0 bases, leaving 16 bases between the germline ends. The germline V gene encodes CDR1 SQVTM and CDR2 ANQGSEA. This CDR3 is 15 amino acids long. The CDR3 region is CSAWGGGGSYNEQFF. The CDR3 region has the DNA TGCAGCGCCTGGGGGGGCGGGGGCTCCTACAATGAGCAGTTCTTC.

This clone was picked up a small number of times. J is TRBJ1-1 and V is TRBV18, with D tentatively TRBD1 (6 bases). The CDR3 has 15 residues. Trimming left V 0 bases short and J 2 bases short, with 10 bases between. Germline V CDR1 and CDR2: KGHSH, LQKENI. The CDR3 is CASSPPSRGNTEAFF. The CDR3 DNA is TGTGCCAGCTCACCACCATCCAGGGGAAACACTGAAGCTTTCTTT.

The V and J genes are TRBV5-8 and TRBJ2-1; tentatively, D is TRBD1 (6 bases). V was cut by 2 bases and J by 6 bases, with 15 bases left in between. Germline V gene lookup returns CDR1 SGHTS and CDR2 YDEGEE. The CDR3 sequence is 15 residues long. The CDR3: CASSFQDRSPNEQFF. The CDR3 DNA sequence: TGTGCCAGCAGCTTCCAGGACAGAAGCCCCAATGAGCAGTTCTTC.

V and J are TRBV5-1 and TRBJ2-7, with TRBD1 identical over 9 bases. The CDR3 runs 13 residues. Germline CDR1 and CDR2: SGHRS and YFSETQ. Germline trimming cut 6 bases from V and 4 bases from J; bases unmatched to any gene: 5. The CDR3 coding sequence is TGCGCCAGCACCATGACAGGGGGGTACGAGCAGTACTTC. This encodes CASTMTGGYEQYF.

The V call is TRBV2, the J call TRBJ2-5; 7 bases are shared with TRBD1. The V and J ends lost 7 bases and 6 bases, in that order; junction bases with no gene match: 14. Germline CDR1 is SNHLY and CDR2 is FYNNEI. The CDR3 spans 15 residues. CDR3 coding DNA: TGTGCCAGCAAAATAGGGGGCTTCCAGGGTCAGACCCAGTACTTC. Protein: CASKIGGFQGQTQYF.

The chain links TRBV14 to TRBJ2-3, with D unresolved. V was shortened by 4 bases and J by 7 bases, with 18 bases between the two germline ends. Germline assignment: CDR1 SGHDN and CDR2 FVKESK. The length of the CDR3 is 15 residues. This chain's CDR3 is CASSPIDKLAHTQYF. The CDR3 DNA reads as TGTGCCAGCAGCCCCATCGACAAGCTGGCTCATACGCAGTATTTT.

The genes are TRBV4-2 and TRBJ1-1; 8 bases line up with TRBD1. V lost 1 base and J lost 4; bases outside the gene matches: 5. CDR3 length: 15 amino acids. Germline assignment: CDR1 LGHNA and CDR2 YNFKEQ. The CDR3 loop is CASSQGAGGITEAFF. The DNA for the CDR3 is TGTGCCAGCAGCCAAGGGGCAGGGGGCATCACTGAAGCTTTCTTT.

The chain is built from TRBV9 and TRBJ1-2; TRBD1 agrees at 7 bases. Trimming took 4 bases from V and 8 from J; bases not matched to a gene: 11. Germline CDR1 is SGDLS and CDR2 is YYNGEE. The CDR3 has 14 amino acids. The CDR3 region has the DNA TGTGCCAGCAGCCTCCGCTCGGGACAGTTGGGCTACACCTTC. This gives the protein CASSLRSGQLGYTF.

The chain combines TRBV18 with TRBJ1-6, with D unclear. CDR1 and CDR2 from the germline V gene are KGHSH and LQKENI. The V gene lost 0 bases and the J gene lost 9 bases, with 15 bases spanning the gap. This CDR3 spans 16 amino acids. CDR3 residues: CASSPPGAHSSSPLHF. The DNA of the CDR3 is TGTGCCAGCTCACCACCGGGAGCCCATAGCAGTTCACCCCTCCACTTT. The full variable domain, its missing parts supplied by reference TRBV18 and TRBJ1-6, is NAGVMQNPRHLVRRRGQEARLRCSPMKGHSHVYWYRQLPEEGLKFMVYLQKENIIDESGMPKERFSAEFPKEGPSILRIQQVVRGDSAAYFCASSPPGAHSSSPLHFGNGTRLTVT.

V and J are TRBV14 and TRBJ1-1, with a tentative D call TRBD1 (6 bases). Between the trimmed V and J ends, which lost 1 base and 11 bases, there was a span of 14 bases. The CDR3 consists of 13 residues. Germline values: CDR1 SGHDN, CDR2 FVKESK. For the CDR3, the DNA is TGTGCCAGCAGCCAAGCGGGGGGGGCGAAGGCTTTCTTT. Protein: CASSQAGGAKAFF.

The chain links TRBV5-1 to TRBJ2-7; 8 nucleotides align to TRBD1. The CDR3 has 14 amino acids. Germline-derived CDR1 and CDR2 are SGHRS and YFSETQ. With 5 bases clipped from V and 2 bases from J, the junction kept 6 bases outside the gene matches. The CDR3 DNA follows: TGCGCCAGCAGTTCCGGGACAGGAGCCTACGAGCAGTACTTC. Its translation: CASSSGTGAYEQYF.

This clone was observed a few times. This chain's CDR3 is CASSETQGVGIEQFF. The CDR3 nucleotides read TGTGCCAGCAGTGAAACACAGGGAGTTGGGATTGAGCAGTTCTTC. The rearrangement uses TRBV6-1 and TRBJ2-1, with D possibly being TRBD1 (6 bases). The CDR3 length is 15 residues. The germline V gene encodes CDR1 MNHNS and CDR2 SASEGT. V was pared by 2 bases and J by 9 bases, with 17 bases between.

The chain employs TRBV21-1 and TRBJ1-5. TRBV21-1 is an annotated pseudogene. This CDR3 region has 17 residues. The CDR3 DNA follows: TGTGCCAGCAGCAAAGGGGGGAGGGGACATAGCAATCAGCCCCAGCATTTT. Translating gives CASSKGGRGHSNQPQHF.

This rearrangement joins TRBV9 to TRBJ2-5; D perhaps matches TRBD1 (5 bases). Germline V gives CDR1 SGDLS, CDR2 YYNGEE. The V end lost 1 base, the J end lost 5 bases, and 9 bases lay between the germline ends. The CDR3 loop spans 13 amino acids. This CDR3 is CASSVRGWETQYF. The DNA for the CDR3 is TGTGCCAGCAGCGTAAGGGGTTGGGAGACCCAGTACTTC.

The V gene is TRBV6-6, the J gene TRBJ1-4, with no clear D. V was clipped by 6 bases and J by 4 bases, with 12 bases between them. This CDR3 contains 14 residues. Germline V gene sequence: CDR1 MNHNY, CDR2 SVGAGI (reference sequence). For the CDR3, the DNA is TGTGCCAGCAGGCTCACTGGGAGTAATGAAAAACTGTTTTTT. It encodes CASRLTGSNEKLFF.

The genes are TRBV19 and TRBJ1-5; TRBD1 is a possible D gene (6 bases). Trimming stripped 4 bases from V and 2 bases from J, with 15 bases between. The CDR3 sequence is 16 residues long. CDR1 is LNHDA and CDR2 is SQIVND in the germline V gene (reference sequence). CDR3 amino acids: CASSSYQGRGNQPQHF. The CDR3 DNA reads as TGTGCCAGTAGTAGTTATCAGGGGAGAGGCAATCAGCCCCAGCATTTT.

This clone appeared once. The CDR3 nucleotides read TGTGCCAGCAGCTTAGAGGCAGGGAGGTCCGGGGAGCTGTTTTTT. Translation gives CASSLEAGRSGELFF. The chain recombines TRBV7-2 with TRBJ2-2; perhaps TRBD2 as D (6 bases). This CDR3 has 15 residues. The V end was cut by 1 base, the J end by 6 bases, with 12 bases between. The germline CDR1 and CDR2 sequences are SGHTA and FQGNSA.

The chain has TRBV6-6 and TRBJ1-2, with a weak D call TRBD1 (5 bases). The CDR3 is 12 amino acids. Trimming shortened V by 5 bases and J by 8 bases, and 12 bases separated the two germline ends. Germline V gene data show CDR1 as MNHNY and CDR2 as SVGAGI (reference sequence). CDR3 loop: CASSPGTRGYTF. The CDR3, as DNA: TGTGCCAGCAGTCCCGGGACTCGAGGCTACACCTTC.

The chain is built from TRBV12-5 and TRBJ2-7; D gene unclear. Per the germline V gene, CDR1 is LGHNT and CDR2 is FRNRAP. V lost 5 bases, J lost 0 bases, and 8 bases lay in between. This CDR3 is 13 amino acids long. CDR3 bases: TGTGCTAGTGGTCCACCGGGCTCCTACGAGCAGTACTTC. This encodes CASGPPGSYEQYF.

This clone appeared a single time. The chain carries TRBV6-1 and TRBJ1-3; D is unclear. The CDR3 spans 15 residues. V was pared by 2 bases and J by 0 bases, with 8 bases between. Per the germline V gene, CDR1 is MNHNS and CDR2 is SASEGT. The CDR3 loop is CASSEYASSGNTIYF. The CDR3 DNA reads as TGTGCCAGCAGTGAATATGCGAGCTCTGGAAACACCATATATTTT.

This clone has a single count. The chain uses TRBV7-9 and TRBJ2-1; the match to TRBD2 covers 15 bases. CDR3 length: 16 amino acids. Germline V gives CDR1 SEHNR, CDR2 FQNEAQ (reference sequence). With V trimmed by 4 bases and J by 7 bases, 5 bases remained unmatched. The CDR3 DNA follows: TGTGCCAGCAGCTCCATCGGGACTAGCGGGAGGAATGAGCAGTTCTTC. Translating gives CASSSIGTSGRNEQFF. Together with reference TRBV7-9 and TRBJ2-1, the CDR3 gives the full variable domain: DTGVSQNPRHKITKRGQNVTFRCDPISEHNRLYWYRQTLGQGPEFLTYFQNEAQLEKSRLLSDRFSAERPKGSFSTLEIQRTEQGDSAMYLCASSSIGTSGRNEQFFGPGTRLTVL.

This chain uses TRBV6-1 with TRBJ2-7, with D possibly being TRBD1 (6 bases). The CDR3 runs 16 residues. Trimming left V 6 bases short and J 0 bases short, with 18 bases between. CDR1 and CDR2 from the germline V gene are MNHNS and SASEGT. CDR3: CASRETGKAVSYEQYF. The CDR3, as DNA: TGTGCCAGCAGGGAAACAGGGAAGGCGGTCTCCTACGAGCAGTACTTC.

This clone was counted only a few times. The chain carries TRBV10-1 and TRBJ2-7; 9 bases map to TRBD2. The V gene end was trimmed by 2 bases and the J gene end by 7 bases; junction bases not matched to a gene: 15. The CDR3 is made up of 17 amino acids. Germline-derived CDR1 and CDR2 are WNHNN and SYGVQD (reference sequence). CDR3 sequence (DNA): TGCGCCAGCAGTGAGGGAAAGATAGCGGGAGCCATCCAGGAGCAGTACTTC. Translating it yields CASSEGKIAGAIQEQYF.

This clone was seen just once. The V and J genes are TRBV12-5 and TRBJ2-1, with D perhaps TRBD2 (6 bases). The germline CDR1 and CDR2 sequences are LGHNT and FRNRAP. Trimming pared 4 bases from V and 5 bases from J, leaving 18 bases between. The CDR3 consists of 16 residues. CDR3 nucleotides: TGTGCTAGTGGTTCACAACAAAGCGGGCCTAACAATGAGCAGTTCTTC. This sequence encodes CASGSQQSGPNNEQFF.

J is TRBJ1-2 and V is TRBV7-2, with TRBD1 matching 9 bases. This CDR3 region has 13 residues. V trimming: 6 bases; J trimming: 10 bases; junction bases outside the gene matches: 9. CDR1 and CDR2 (germline): SGHTA, FQGNSA. The DNA of the CDR3 is TGTGCCAGCAGACAGACAGGGGGAGATGTCTACACCTTC. It encodes CASRQTGGDVYTF.

The gene calls are TRBV6-1 and TRBJ1-4; 7 nucleotides align to TRBD1. Trimming cost V 3 bases and J 10 bases; bases outside gene matches: 20. CDR1 MNHNS and CDR2 SASEGT come from the germline V gene. The CDR3 contains 18 residues. CDR3 in amino acids: CASSDPLVQTGIAGKLFF. CDR3 nucleotides: TGTGCCAGCAGTGATCCACTGGTCCAGACAGGGATAGCAGGAAAACTGTTTTTT.

The chain couples TRBV10-2 to TRBJ2-1; 7 bases are shared with TRBD2. V dropped 6 bases and J dropped 4; count of bases not matched to a gene: 3. Germline V lookup: CDR1 WSHSY, CDR2 SAAADI. This CDR3 has 13 residues. CDR3 nucleotide sequence: TGCGCCAGCAGGCGGGAGCGTTACAATGAGCAGTTCTTC. Translating it yields CASRRERYNEQFF.

The CDR3 reads CASSAQRQGNGAFF. As DNA, the CDR3 is TGTGCCAGCAGTGCCCAGAGACAGGGGAATGGAGCTTTCTTT. The chain uses TRBV2 and TRBJ1-1; TRBD1 matches at 8 bases. CDR1 is SNHLY, CDR2 FYNNEI, per germline. The CDR3 is made up of 14 amino acids. Trimming took 4 bases from V and 10 from J; bases not matched to a gene: 11.

This chain links TRBV27 with TRBJ1-2; unclear D gene. Germline assignment: CDR1 MNHEY and CDR2 SMNVEV (reference sequence). This CDR3 is built from 12 residues. The V and J ends lost 5 bases and 8 bases respectively, with 12 bases between them. The DNA of the CDR3 is TGTGCCAGCAGTCCTACATCCGGGGGCTACACCTTC. Encoded protein: CASSPTSGGYTF.

In its sample, this clone was seen a few times. This sequence joins TRBV19 and TRBJ1-2, with 7 bases fitting TRBD1. The germline V gene encodes CDR1 LNHDA and CDR2 SQIVND (reference sequence). The J segment lost 7 bases and the V segment lost 4 bases, leaving 12 bases of the junction unmatched. The CDR3 is 15 residues long. CDR3 coding DNA: TGTGCCAGTAGTAGGGACAGTGTGATGCTTCTTGGCTACACCTTC. Its translation is CASSRDSVMLLGYTF.